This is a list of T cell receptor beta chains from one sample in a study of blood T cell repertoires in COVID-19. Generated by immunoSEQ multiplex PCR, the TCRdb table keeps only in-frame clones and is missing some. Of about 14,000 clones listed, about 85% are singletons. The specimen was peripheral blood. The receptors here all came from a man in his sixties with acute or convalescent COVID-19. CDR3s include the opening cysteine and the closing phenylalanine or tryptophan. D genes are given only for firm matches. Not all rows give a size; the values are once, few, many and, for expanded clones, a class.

TGTGCCAGCAGTTTGGGGCAGGGGGGACATTCACCCCTCCACTTT,CASSLGQGGHSPLHF,TRBJ1-6,TRBV28,NA,TRBD1
TGCGCCAGCAGCCAAGAAACAGATGGCTACACCTTC,CASSQETDGYTF,TRBJ1-2,TRBV4-3,NA,NA
TGCGCCAGCAGTGAGGGGACTAGCGGGAGTCCGGAGGGCATTCAGTACTTC,CASSEGTSGSPEGIQYF,TRBJ2-4,TRBV10-1,NA,TRBD2
TGTGCCAGCAGTCCCAGTGAGGGCAGGATTTACGAGCAGTACTTC,CASSPSEGRIYEQYF,TRBJ2-7,TRBV28,NA,NA
TGCGCCAGCGGTACCATACCCGGGACAGGGGGAGAGACCCAGTACTTC,CASGTIPGTGGETQYF,TRBJ2-5,TRBV5-1,NA,TRBD1
TGCAGCGTTGAAGATCTCGACAGAACTTCTCTCTATGGCTACACCTTC,CSVEDLDRTSLYGYTF,TRBJ1-2,TRBV29-1,once,NA
TGTGCCACCAGTGGCCCGCAGGACAGGGCCGGGGAGCTGTTTTTT,CATSGPQDRAGELFF,TRBJ2-2,TRBV24-1,NA,TRBD1
TGTGCCAGCAGTTACGCGACTCGGACAGATACGCAGTATTTT,CASSYATRTDTQYF,TRBJ2-3,TRBV6-5,NA,NA
TGTGCCAGCAGCCGGGACAGCAATTCACCCCTCCACTTT,CASSRDSNSPLHF,TRBJ1-6,TRBV28,few,TRBD1
TGTGCCAGCAGCTTTTTGAGGCCCGGGACAGGTTACGAGCAGTACTTC,CASSFLRPGTGYEQYF,TRBJ2-7,TRBV11-3,few,TRBD1
TGTGCCAGCAGCGTAGGAGGTGGCGGGAACACTGAAGCTTTCTTT,CASSVGGGGNTEAFF,TRBJ1-1,TRBV9,NA,NA
TGTGCCAGCAGCCCAGGGACAGGGGCACAGCCCCAGCATTTT,CASSPGTGAQPQHF,TRBJ1-5,TRBV7-2,once,TRBD1
TGTGCCAGCAGCCTGGGACTAGCGGGTCTTTCATCCACAGATACGCAGTATTTT,CASSLGLAGLSSTDTQYF,TRBJ2-3,TRBV7-3,NA,TRBD2
TGTGCCACCAGTGATTCCCAGGGATGGAAGCAGTACTTC,CATSDSQGWKQYF,TRBJ2-7,TRBV24-1,NA,NA